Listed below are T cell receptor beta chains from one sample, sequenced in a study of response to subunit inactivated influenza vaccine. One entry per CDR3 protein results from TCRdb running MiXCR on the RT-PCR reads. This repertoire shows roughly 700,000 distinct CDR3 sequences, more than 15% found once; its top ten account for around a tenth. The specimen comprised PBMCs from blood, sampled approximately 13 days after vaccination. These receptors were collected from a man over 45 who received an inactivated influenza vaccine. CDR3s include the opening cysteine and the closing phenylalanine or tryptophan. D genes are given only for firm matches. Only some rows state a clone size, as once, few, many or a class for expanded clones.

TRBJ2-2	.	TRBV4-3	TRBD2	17	TGCGCCAGCAGCCAAATAACGGGGGGGCCGGAAACCGGGGAGCTGTTTTTT	CASSQITGGPETGELFF
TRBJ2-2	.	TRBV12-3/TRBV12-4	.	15	TGTGCCAGCAGCTTAATGGGGGGATCTGCCGGGGAGCTGTTTTTT	CASSLMGGSAGELFF
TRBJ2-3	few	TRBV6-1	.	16	TGTGCCAGCAGCTTGTCACTAGCCCTAAATGTAGATACGCAGTATTTT	CASSLSLALNVDTQYF
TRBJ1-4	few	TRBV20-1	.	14	TGCAGTGCTAGAGGCAGAGCAACTAATGAAAAACTGTTTTTT	CSARGRATNEKLFF
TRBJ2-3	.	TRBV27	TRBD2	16	TGTGCCAGCAGTTCAGAAGGGACTAGCGGCACAGATACGCAGTATTTT	CASSSEGTSGTDTQYF
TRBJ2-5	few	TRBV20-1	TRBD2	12	TGCAGTGCTGACCGGGGGGGCGCGACCCAGTACTTC	CSADRGGATQYF
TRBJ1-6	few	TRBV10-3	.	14	TGTGCCATCAGAGGCGGGACCGGGGTGTCACCCCTCCACTTT	CAIRGGTGVSPLHF
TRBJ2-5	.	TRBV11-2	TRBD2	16	TGTGCCAGCAGCCTTTGGGCTAGCGGGAGGTTGGAGACCCAGTACTTC	CASSLWASGRLETQYF
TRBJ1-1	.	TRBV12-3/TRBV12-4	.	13	TGTGCCAGCAGTAAAGCTAGGAACACTGAAGCTTTCTTT	CASSKARNTEAFF
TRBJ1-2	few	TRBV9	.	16	TGTGCCAGCAGCGTAGGCTGGGGTCAGACCTCCGGTGGCTACACCTTC	CASSVGWGQTSGGYTF
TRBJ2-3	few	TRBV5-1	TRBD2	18	TGCGCCAGCAGCACGCGAGAGGGACTAGCGGGGTTAACAGATACGCAGTATTTT	CASSTREGLAGLTDTQYF
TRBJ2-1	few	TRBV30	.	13	TGTGCCTGGAGTGTAACTGGTTACAATGAGCAGTTCTTC	CAWSVTGYNEQFF
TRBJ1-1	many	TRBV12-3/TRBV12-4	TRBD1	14	TGTGCCAGCAGTCTTACAGGGGGGAACACTGAAGCTTTCTTT	CASSLTGGNTEAFF
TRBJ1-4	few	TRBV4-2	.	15	TGTGCCAGCAGCCAAGGGGCGACTACTAATGAAAAACTGTTTTTT	CASSQGATTNEKLFF
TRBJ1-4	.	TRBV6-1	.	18	TGTGCCAGCAGCCTTGCCGGGACATTCCTAGGGGGTGCGGAAAAACTGTTTTTT	CASSLAGTFLGGAEKLFF
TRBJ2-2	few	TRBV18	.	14	TGTGCCAGCTCACCAGGGGGTATGTCCGGGGAGCTGTTTTTT	CASSPGGMSGELFF
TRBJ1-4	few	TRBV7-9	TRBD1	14	TGTGCCAGCAGAGACGCAGGGGGCCGGGAAAAACTGTTTTTT	CASRDAGGREKLFF
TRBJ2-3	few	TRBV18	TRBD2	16	TGTGCCAGCTCACCACAAGGACTAGCGATCACAGATACGCAGTATTTT	CASSPQGLAITDTQYF
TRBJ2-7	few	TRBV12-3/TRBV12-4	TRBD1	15	TGTGCCAGCAGTTTCGGTCCCGACAGGGGAGGCGAGCAGTACTTC	CASSFGPDRGGEQYF
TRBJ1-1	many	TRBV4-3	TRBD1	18	TGCGCCAGCAGCCAAGAGTGGAACAGGGGGCGGATGAACACTGAAGCTTTCTTT	CASSQEWNRGRMNTEAFF
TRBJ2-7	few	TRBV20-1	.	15	TGCAGTGCTAGAGATCTTGGAGAATCCTCCTACGAGCAGTACTTC	CSARDLGESSYEQYF
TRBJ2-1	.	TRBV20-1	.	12	TGCAGTGGACGTCAGGGGATCGGGGAGCAGTTCTTC	CSGRQGIGEQFF